Listed below are T cell receptor beta chains from one sample, sequenced in a study of shared clonotypes between healthy human individuals. Clones were read by immunoSEQ multiplex PCR, and TCRdb kept only the in-frame ones, dropping some. This table has 500,000 to 650,000 clones, roughly 72% appearing once. The sample was PBMCs. The receptors derive from a woman between 40 and 50 years old in good health. Some clones in this sample may be carry-over from other donors' samples. Each CDR3 is given with its conserved first and last residue. The order of the fields is D gene, clone size, J gene, V gene, CDR3 DNA, CDR3 protein. A D gene is named only where the DNA matches it firmly. Clone size, where shown, is once, few, many, or a class for clones that have expanded.

d_gene: .; abundance: few; j_gene: TRBJ1-2; v_gene: TRBV18; CDR3nt: TGTGCCAGCTCCCGCGACAGACCCGATGGCTACACCTTC; CDR3aa: CASSRDRPDGYTF
d_gene: .; abundance: .; j_gene: TRBJ2-1; v_gene: TRBV9; CDR3nt: TGTGCCAGCAGCGTCGGTAGTTCGGTAGGTGAGCAGTTCTTC; CDR3aa: CASSVGSSVGEQFF
d_gene: TRBD2; abundance: .; j_gene: TRBJ2-3; v_gene: TRBV7-2; CDR3nt: TGTGCCAGCAGCTTAATTAGCGGGAGCACAGATACGCAGTATTTT; CDR3aa: CASSLISGSTDTQYF
d_gene: TRBD2; abundance: .; j_gene: TRBJ2-7; v_gene: TRBV6-1; CDR3nt: TGTGCCATCAGGGACCCGGGAGGCTACGAGCAGTACTTC; CDR3aa: CAIRDPGGYEQYF
d_gene: .; abundance: many; j_gene: TRBJ2-3; v_gene: TRBV9; CDR3nt: TGTGCCAGCAGCGTAGCGACTAGCACAGATACGCAGTATTTT; CDR3aa: CASSVATSTDTQYF
d_gene: .; abundance: .; j_gene: TRBJ2-7; v_gene: TRBV5-1; CDR3nt: TGCGCCAGCAGCTCCGGGACCGGCTACGAGCAGTACTTC; CDR3aa: CASSSGTGYEQYF
d_gene: TRBD2; abundance: .; j_gene: TRBJ2-1; v_gene: TRBV29-1; CDR3nt: TGCAGCGTTCCTAGCGGGAGCTACAATGAGCAGTTCTTC; CDR3aa: CSVPSGSYNEQFF
d_gene: .; abundance: once; j_gene: TRBJ2-7; v_gene: TRBV7-3; CDR3nt: TGTGCCAGCAGCTCCGTGGTGGTCCGGACCTACGAGCAGTACTTC; CDR3aa: CASSSVVVRTYEQYF
d_gene: .; abundance: .; j_gene: TRBJ2-2; v_gene: TRBV18; CDR3nt: TGTGCCAGCTCACGGACTAACTCCTTCACCGGGGAGCTGTTTTTT; CDR3aa: CASSRTNSFTGELFF
d_gene: TRBD1; abundance: .; j_gene: TRBJ1-4; v_gene: TRBV5-1; CDR3nt: TGCGCCAGCAGCCCAACCGGGACAGGGGATGAAAAACTGTTTTTT; CDR3aa: CASSPTGTGDEKLFF
d_gene: TRBD2; abundance: .; j_gene: TRBJ2-1; v_gene: TRBV7-9; CDR3nt: TGTGCCAGCAGGTCGGGACTAGCGCTCTCAACCTACAATGAGCAGTTCTTC; CDR3aa: CASRSGLALSTYNEQFF
d_gene: .; abundance: .; j_gene: TRBJ1-5; v_gene: TRBV28; CDR3nt: TGTGCCAGCAGTTTAGGGCGGGGAGGGAGTCAGCCCCAGCATTTT; CDR3aa: CASSLGRGGSQPQHF
d_gene: TRBD2; abundance: .; j_gene: TRBJ2-7; v_gene: TRBV5-1; CDR3nt: TGCGCCAGCAGCTGGGGGGACCTAGCGGGGGTCTCCTACGAGCAGTACTTC; CDR3aa: CASSWGDLAGVSYEQYF
d_gene: TRBD2; abundance: .; j_gene: TRBJ2-1; v_gene: TRBV4-2; CDR3nt: TGTGCCAGCAGCCCCCAACGGACTAGCGGGACCTACAATGAGCAGTTCTTC; CDR3aa: CASSPQRTSGTYNEQFF
d_gene: TRBD2; abundance: .; j_gene: TRBJ2-1; v_gene: TRBV7-2; CDR3nt: TGTGCCAGCAGCTCGGGACTAGCGGGGTTGCCGGGGGGATGGCAGTTCTTC; CDR3aa: CASSSGLAGLPGGWQFF
d_gene: .; abundance: .; j_gene: TRBJ2-7; v_gene: TRBV28; CDR3nt: TGTGCCATACAGGGTCTTTACGAGCAGTACTTC; CDR3aa: CAIQGLYEQYF
d_gene: TRBD2; abundance: .; j_gene: TRBJ2-6; v_gene: TRBV28; CDR3nt: TGTGCCAGCAGTGAGGCGGGAGGTGGGGCCAACGTCCTGACTTTC; CDR3aa: CASSEAGGGANVLTF
d_gene: .; abundance: .; j_gene: TRBJ2-6; v_gene: TRBV7-8; CDR3nt: TGTGCCAGCAGCTTAGTTCAGGGAAGGGCATCTGGGGCCAACGTCCTGACTTTC; CDR3aa: CASSLVQGRASGANVLTF
d_gene: .; abundance: .; j_gene: TRBJ1-1; v_gene: TRBV1; CDR3nt: TGCACCAGCAGCCAAGATCTGTGCCCGCAGGGGGCTGAAGCTTTCTTT; CDR3aa: CTSSQDLCPQGAEAFF
d_gene: .; abundance: .; j_gene: TRBJ2-6; v_gene: TRBV5-1; CDR3nt: TGCGCCAGCAGCTTGGACGCCCTCTCTGGGGCCAACGTCCTGACTTTC; CDR3aa: CASSLDALSGANVLTF
d_gene: TRBD2; abundance: .; j_gene: TRBJ2-7; v_gene: TRBV5-1; CDR3nt: TGCGCCAGCAGCTTGGTTCCAGCGGGAGGTTCCCTTTCCTACGAGCAGTACTTC; CDR3aa: CASSLVPAGGSLSYEQYF
d_gene: TRBD2; abundance: .; j_gene: TRBJ2-1; v_gene: TRBV11-2; CDR3nt: TGTGCCAGCAGACGGACTAGCGGGAGGGCCCCAAATGAGCAGTTCTTC; CDR3aa: CASRRTSGRAPNEQFF
d_gene: TRBD1; abundance: few; j_gene: TRBJ2-2; v_gene: TRBV15; CDR3nt: TGTGCCACCAGCAGGGACGACAGGGAGACCGGGGAGCTGTTTTTT; CDR3aa: CATSRDDRETGELFF
d_gene: TRBD2; abundance: .; j_gene: TRBJ2-7; v_gene: TRBV2; CDR3nt: TGTGCCAGCGGGGGGGGAGAGCAGTACTTC; CDR3aa: CASGGGEQYF
d_gene: .; abundance: once; j_gene: TRBJ2-7; v_gene: TRBV6-5; CDR3nt: TGTGCCAGTGGTCGGCCCGATTTTATGAGTGAGCAGTACTTC; CDR3aa: CASGRPDFMSEQYF
d_gene: TRBD2; abundance: .; j_gene: TRBJ2-2; v_gene: TRBV28; CDR3nt: TGTGCCAGCAGACCCTATAGCGGGAGGGCGGGCACCGGGGAGCTGTTTTTT; CDR3aa: CASRPYSGRAGTGELFF
d_gene: .; abundance: .; j_gene: TRBJ2-1; v_gene: TRBV2; CDR3nt: TGTGCCAGCAGTCCTAATAGGTACAATGAGCAGTTCTTC; CDR3aa: CASSPNRYNEQFF
d_gene: .; abundance: .; j_gene: TRBJ2-2; v_gene: TRBV5-1; CDR3nt: TGCGCCAGCAGCTTGACGTCCAGGGATACCGGGGAGCTGTTTTTT; CDR3aa: CASSLTSRDTGELFF
d_gene: TRBD1; abundance: .; j_gene: TRBJ2-7; v_gene: TRBV9; CDR3nt: TGTGCCAGCAGCCCCGTCCGGGACAGCCCCTACGAGCAGTACTTC; CDR3aa: CASSPVRDSPYEQYF
d_gene: .; abundance: .; j_gene: TRBJ2-5; v_gene: TRBV6-1; CDR3nt: TGTGCCAGCAGTGAAGGACGGGGGGCCCTGGAGACCCAGTACTTC; CDR3aa: CASSEGRGALETQYF
d_gene: .; abundance: .; j_gene: TRBJ1-2; v_gene: TRBV6-6; CDR3nt: TGTGCCAGCAGTTACGGGGCAGGAGCATCTTCCTACACCTTC; CDR3aa: CASSYGAGASSYTF
d_gene: .; abundance: .; j_gene: TRBJ1-1; v_gene: TRBV7-3; CDR3nt: TGTGCCAGCAGCCCCCGTGGGGGGGTTACTGAAGCTTTCTTT; CDR3aa: CASSPRGGVTEAFF
d_gene: .; abundance: once; j_gene: TRBJ2-3; v_gene: TRBV7-9; CDR3nt: TGTGCCAGCAGCTTAGGAGTCCTGCCTCACACAGATACGCAGTATTTT; CDR3aa: CASSLGVLPHTDTQYF
d_gene: TRBD2; abundance: few; j_gene: TRBJ2-3; v_gene: TRBV7-2; CDR3nt: TGTGCCAGCAGCTCCTTCCTTAGCGGGAGGTTTAGGACAGATACGCAGTATTTT; CDR3aa: CASSSFLSGRFRTDTQYF
d_gene: .; abundance: few; j_gene: TRBJ1-1; v_gene: TRBV10-2; CDR3nt: TGCGCCAGCAGTGTCGGGGGTTTCACTGAAGCTTTCTTT; CDR3aa: CASSVGGFTEAFF
d_gene: .; abundance: .; j_gene: TRBJ1-6; v_gene: TRBV9; CDR3nt: TGTGCCAGCAGCGTAGAGAAGCATTCACCCCTCCACTTT; CDR3aa: CASSVEKHSPLHF
d_gene: .; abundance: .; j_gene: TRBJ1-1; v_gene: TRBV21-1; CDR3nt: TGTGCCAGCAGCCCTCGTGGACAGGGGAGTCTCAACACTGAAGCTTTCTTT; CDR3aa: CASSPRGQGSLNTEAFF
d_gene: TRBD1; abundance: .; j_gene: TRBJ2-7; v_gene: TRBV6-6; CDR3nt: TGTGCCACTACCACAGGGGTCGAGCAGTACTTC; CDR3aa: CATTTGVEQYF
d_gene: .; abundance: .; j_gene: TRBJ2-3; v_gene: TRBV7-2; CDR3nt: TGTGCCAGCAGCGGGTCGGGCGGGGTTCCCAGGGCAGATACGCAGTATTTT; CDR3aa: CASSGSGGVPRADTQYF
d_gene: .; abundance: .; j_gene: TRBJ2-1; v_gene: TRBV5-4; CDR3nt: TGTGCCAGCAGCTTGGGGACTTACAGCTCCTACAATGAGCAGTTCTTC; CDR3aa: CASSLGTYSSYNEQFF
d_gene: TRBD2; abundance: .; j_gene: TRBJ2-1; v_gene: TRBV11-2; CDR3nt: TGTGCCAGCAGCTTAGTGGGGACTAGCTCCTACAATGAGCAGTTCTTC; CDR3aa: CASSLVGTSSYNEQFF
d_gene: .; abundance: once; j_gene: TRBJ2-5; v_gene: TRBV5-1; CDR3nt: TGCGCCAGCAGCTTGAGGCGGGGCCAAGAGACCCAGTACTTC; CDR3aa: CASSLRRGQETQYF
d_gene: TRBD1; abundance: once; j_gene: TRBJ2-3; v_gene: TRBV6-1; CDR3nt: TGTGCCAGCAGCACAGGGGCCACAGATACGCAGTATTTT; CDR3aa: CASSTGATDTQYF
d_gene: .; abundance: .; j_gene: TRBJ1-4; v_gene: TRBV19; CDR3nt: TGTGCCAGTAGTATACAGGGTACCGGTGAAAAACTGTTTTTT; CDR3aa: CASSIQGTGEKLFF
d_gene: .; abundance: .; j_gene: TRBJ2-1; v_gene: TRBV25-1; CDR3nt: TGTGCCAGCAGTGAATATAAAGGTAGCCAGAATGAGCAGTTCTTC; CDR3aa: CASSEYKGSQNEQFF
d_gene: .; abundance: .; j_gene: TRBJ2-2; v_gene: TRBV7-2; CDR3nt: TGTGCCAGCAGCTTAAGTTTCGGCACCGGGGAGCTGTTTTTT; CDR3aa: CASSLSFGTGELFF
d_gene: .; abundance: .; j_gene: TRBJ2-1; v_gene: TRBV19; CDR3nt: TGTGCCAGCACTACTAGTTACAATGAGCAGTTCTTC; CDR3aa: CASTTSYNEQFF
d_gene: .; abundance: .; j_gene: TRBJ1-5; v_gene: TRBV2; CDR3nt: TGTGCCAGCATGCGGGAGAGCAATCAGCCCCAGCATTTT; CDR3aa: CASMRESNQPQHF